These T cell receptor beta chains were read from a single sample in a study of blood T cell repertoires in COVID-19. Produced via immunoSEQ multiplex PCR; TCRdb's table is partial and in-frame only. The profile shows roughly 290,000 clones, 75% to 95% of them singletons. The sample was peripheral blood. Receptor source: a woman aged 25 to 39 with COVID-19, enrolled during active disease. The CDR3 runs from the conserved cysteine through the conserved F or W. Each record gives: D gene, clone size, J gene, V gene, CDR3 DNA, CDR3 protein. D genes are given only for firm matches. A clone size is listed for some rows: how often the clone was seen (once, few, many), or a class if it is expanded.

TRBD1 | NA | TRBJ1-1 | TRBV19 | TGTGCCAGTAGTATCCGCTCCGGGACAGTGAACACTGAAGCTTTCTTT | CASSIRSGTVNTEAFF
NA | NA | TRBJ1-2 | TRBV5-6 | TGTGCCAGCAGCTTGGTAGGGGTCTATGGCTACACCTTC | CASSLVGVYGYTF
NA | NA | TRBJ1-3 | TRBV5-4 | TGTGCCAGCAGCGATAAGGGGTTTGCTGGAAACACCATATATTTT | CASSDKGFAGNTIYF
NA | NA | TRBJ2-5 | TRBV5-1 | TGCGCCAGCAGCGCCGGAACAGGGACCCAAGAGACCCAGTACTTC | CASSAGTGTQETQYF
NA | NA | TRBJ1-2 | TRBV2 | TGTGCCAGCAGTTGGGCCAGGGAAGATGGCTACACCTTC | CASSWAREDGYTF
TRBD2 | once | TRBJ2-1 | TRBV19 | TGTGCCAGTAGCACTCCCGGGACTAGCGGGAGGGATGAGCAGTTCTTC | CASSTPGTSGRDEQFF
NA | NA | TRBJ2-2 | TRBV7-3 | TGTGCCAGCAGCTTAGCGGGGAACACCGGGGAGCTGTTTTTT | CASSLAGNTGELFF
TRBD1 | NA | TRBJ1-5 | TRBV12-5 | TGTGCTGCCGGACAGGTCGATCAGCCCCAGCATTTT | CAAGQVDQPQHF
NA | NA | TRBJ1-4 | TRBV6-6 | TGTGCCAGCCATGAGGCAGCAACTAATGAAAAACTGTTTTTT | CASHEAATNEKLFF
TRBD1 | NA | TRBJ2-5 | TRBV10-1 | TGCGCCAGCAGTGAGTGGGGACAGGGCGAGACCCAGTACTTC | CASSEWGQGETQYF
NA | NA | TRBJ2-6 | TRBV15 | TGTGCCACCAGCAGAGATGCAGGGGCCTACTCTGGGGCCAACGTCCTGACTTTC | CATSRDAGAYSGANVLTF
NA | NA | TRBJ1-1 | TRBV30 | TGTGCCTCGAACCAGGGTCACACTGAAGCTTTCTTT | CASNQGHTEAFF
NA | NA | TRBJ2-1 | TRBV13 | TGTGCCAGCAGCTTAGGGTCCACCTACAATGAGCAGTTCTTC | CASSLGSTYNEQFF
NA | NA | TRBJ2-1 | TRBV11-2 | TGTGCCAGCAGCTTAGTCCGGGATTACAATGAGCAGTTCTTC | CASSLVRDYNEQFF
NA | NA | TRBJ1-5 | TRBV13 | TGTGCCAGCAGCTTAGAGGGCAGGGGAGCCAATCAGCCCCAGCATTTT | CASSLEGRGANQPQHF
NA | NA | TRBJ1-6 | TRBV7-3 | TGTGCCAGCAGTTTAAATTCGGACGGACTAACACCCCTCCACTTT | CASSLNSDGLTPLHF
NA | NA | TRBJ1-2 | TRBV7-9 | TGTGCCAGCAGCCGCGCGCCAGGGCAAGCTAACTATGGCTACACCTTC | CASSRAPGQANYGYTF